The clone carrying this T cell receptor (beta chain) has a handful of counts. The data were taken from a study of Ad26.COV2.S vaccination and SARS-CoV-2 variants. TCRdb's table, derived via immunoSEQ multiplex PCR, lists solely in-frame clones and lacks some. The sample includes about 460,000 clones, approximately 90% of them seen just once. Sample treatment: some 20 received Ad26.COV2.S at low or high dose, single or two shots; about 5 received placebo; per-sample allocation not given. After the first vaccine or placebo injection, samples were drawn on day 63. Germline V gives CDR1 SGHNT, CDR2 YYREEE (reference sequence). The V segment lost 4 bases and the J segment 6 bases; nucleotides outside the gene matches: 1. This CDR3 is 12 amino acids long.

The clonotype comes from a person between 18 and 59 years old who received the Ad26.COV2.S COVID-19 vaccine or a placebo. The specimen was peripheral blood, collected in a trial of Ad26.COV2.S vaccine versus placebo. The rearrangement links TRBV5-4 to TRBJ2-1, with 7 bases matching TRBD1. The CDR3 DNA reads as TGTGCCAGCAGCGGGACAGTCAATGAGCAGTTCTTC. Translated, it gives CASSGTVNEQFF.